Listed below are T cell receptor beta chains from one sample, sequenced in a study of blood T cell repertoires in COVID-19. Profiling relied on immunoSEQ multiplex PCR, and the TCRdb table lists in-frame clones only, not all of them. The sample yields about 240,000 clones, approximately 85% seen once. Input material: peripheral blood. The source of these receptors is a man aged 80 or over with acute or convalescent COVID-19. Both conserved end residues are trimmed from each CDR3.

J gene: TRBJ2-7; V gene: TRBV7-2; CDR3 protein: ASSSTQGNWGEQY
J gene: TRBJ2-7; V gene: TRBV15; CDR3 protein: ATSRGGQGAHSYEQY
J gene: TRBJ2-1; V gene: TRBV19; CDR3 protein: ASTLGGVSYNEQF
J gene: TRBJ2-1; V gene: TRBV27; CDR3 protein: ASSPGGALNEQF
J gene: TRBJ1-2; V gene: TRBV7-2; CDR3 protein: ASSFDGGAGSGYT
J gene: TRBJ2-3; V gene: TRBV6-5; CDR3 protein: ASGTSTDTQY
J gene: TRBJ2-2; V gene: TRBV7-9; CDR3 protein: ASSSDREAGELF
J gene: TRBJ1-6; V gene: TRBV7-3; CDR3 protein: ASSITGGGSPLH
J gene: TRBJ2-5; V gene: TRBV12-3/TRBV12-4; CDR3 protein: ASSFGEVETQY
J gene: TRBJ2-6; V gene: TRBV7-8; CDR3 protein: ASSLEQGRTGANVLT
J gene: TRBJ2-5; V gene: TRBV29-1; CDR3 protein: TWSSGETQY
J gene: TRBJ1-1; V gene: TRBV6-2/TRBV6-3; CDR3 protein: ASSWGQMNTEAF
J gene: TRBJ1-3; V gene: TRBV10-3; CDR3 protein: AIRQGPSGNTIY
J gene: TRBJ1-1; V gene: TRBV7-2; CDR3 protein: ASSSKRTLGLSGTEAF
J gene: TRBJ2-2; V gene: TRBV28; CDR3 protein: ASSSGRGGGTSGELF
J gene: TRBJ2-6; V gene: TRBV29-1; CDR3 protein: SAWTSGGVSGANVLT
J gene: TRBJ1-5; V gene: TRBV7-8; CDR3 protein: ASSPEGSNQPQH
J gene: TRBJ2-3; V gene: TRBV19; CDR3 protein: ASSEGQSGADTQY
J gene: TRBJ1-2; V gene: TRBV5-8; CDR3 protein: ASSLRGVNGYT
J gene: TRBJ2-1; V gene: TRBV19; CDR3 protein: ASSIESGIYNEQF
J gene: TRBJ2-2; V gene: TRBV11-2; CDR3 protein: ASSPLAGGRNTGELF
J gene: TRBJ2-1; V gene: TRBV19; CDR3 protein: ASSTSLAGRNEQF
J gene: TRBJ2-7; V gene: TRBV6-6; CDR3 protein: ASRLGQGWDEQY
J gene: TRBJ2-3; V gene: TRBV29-1; CDR3 protein: SVETVGDTQY
J gene: TRBJ1-3; V gene: TRBV2; CDR3 protein: ASSVDRVGNTIY
J gene: TRBJ2-5; V gene: TRBV4-2; CDR3 protein: ASSQDLSGRKTQY
J gene: TRBJ2-3; V gene: TRBV19; CDR3 protein: ASSISLRLAGGPDTQY
J gene: TRBJ1-5; V gene: TRBV15; CDR3 protein: ATSHEVGARQPQH
J gene: TRBJ1-4; V gene: TRBV27; CDR3 protein: ASSPLTGGREKLF
J gene: TRBJ1-5; V gene: TRBV7-2; CDR3 protein: ASSLVHIQPQH
J gene: TRBJ2-5; V gene: TRBV19; CDR3 protein: ASSSLGRRGSETQY
J gene: TRBJ1-6; V gene: TRBV15; CDR3 protein: ATSSGRSSSYNSPLH
J gene: TRBJ2-7; V gene: TRBV28; CDR3 protein: ASRGTGAYEQY
J gene: TRBJ2-5; V gene: TRBV11-2; CDR3 protein: ASSNWEGSQETQY
J gene: TRBJ1-4; V gene: TRBV28; CDR3 protein: ASSVYSKKLF
J gene: TRBJ2-3; V gene: TRBV11-3; CDR3 protein: ASSLGQGASSDTQY
J gene: TRBJ1-2; V gene: TRBV7-9; CDR3 protein: ASSLGKGQTSYGYT
J gene: TRBJ1-5; V gene: TRBV11-2; CDR3 protein: ASSFSSNQPQH
J gene: TRBJ2-3; V gene: TRBV11-3; CDR3 protein: ASSFGQGSTDTQY
J gene: TRBJ2-2; V gene: TRBV6-5; CDR3 protein: ASIRGTENTGELF
J gene: TRBJ2-2; V gene: TRBV6-4; CDR3 protein: ASSDKLLNTGELF
J gene: TRBJ1-3; V gene: TRBV11-2; CDR3 protein: ASSQGGMGNTIY
J gene: TRBJ2-2; V gene: TRBV2; CDR3 protein: ASSVLESTGELF
J gene: TRBJ1-2; V gene: TRBV11-2; CDR3 protein: ASSLDRRSYT
J gene: TRBJ1-5; V gene: TRBV6-5; CDR3 protein: ASSPGHLSNQPQH
J gene: TRBJ2-2; V gene: TRBV28; CDR3 protein: ASSLVGGNGELF
J gene: TRBJ2-2; V gene: TRBV28; CDR3 protein: ASSSGQGGTYTGELF
J gene: TRBJ2-7; V gene: TRBV2; CDR3 protein: ASRQGGIYEQY
J gene: TRBJ1-2; V gene: TRBV10-3; CDR3 protein: AISESVRSAGDYGYT
J gene: TRBJ1-5; V gene: TRBV5-6; CDR3 protein: ASSPGTGSQPQH
J gene: TRBJ1-2; V gene: TRBV5-4; CDR3 protein: ASTSQVAGNYGYT
J gene: TRBJ1-5; V gene: TRBV6-5; CDR3 protein: ASSPGTAQWQPQH
J gene: TRBJ1-1; V gene: TRBV6-5; CDR3 protein: ASSYFGRVGTEAF
J gene: TRBJ2-1; V gene: TRBV27; CDR3 protein: ASRNSGPTYNEQF